What follows is one TCR beta chain and its context. The clone's antigen remains unknown. No base quality values were provided; no much bigger clone lies one nucleotide off. At diagnosis, peripheral blood, uninvolved tumor-adjacent lung and tumor were collected and stored as a combination of fresh-frozen and FFPE material. For TCR repertoire profiling, blood samples were analyzed in the form of peripheral blood mononuclear cells. The data were taken from a study of T cells in localized non-small cell lung cancer (dated by TCRdb to the early 2020s). With regard to the full study: T cell repertoires of fewer than 250 early-stage NSCLC patients were analyzed, with tumors being compared against uninvolved tumor-adjacent lungs. The cohort comprised 236 treatment-naïve NSCLC patients with resected, localized lung tumors. The mean age of the NSCLC patients was under 70 years, with 120 to 150 men and approximately 100 women. The full study reports these points: A median of about 55 of the top 100 tumor clones were detected in paired uninvolved adjacent lung, and 25 to 35 of these tumor clones were also found among the top 100 clones of the paired uninvolved adjacent lung. Uninvolved tumor-adjacent lung showed the highest T cell clonality, higher than tumor, which suggests more focused antigenic responses in the uninvolved tumor-adjacent lung. Longer overall survival was associated with higher T cell density in blood, whereas shorter survival was associated with higher clonality in adjacent lung. Because the study design was exploratory, TCR variables were selected using unadjusted p-values without false-discovery rate correction. Because multi-region tumor sequencing was not done, intratumor heterogeneity could not be ruled out.

The immunoSEQ Assay was used to sequence TCR beta CDR3 regions from DNA. In the original analysis: T cell density was computed as TCR beta template counts normalized to usable DNA estimated by amplifying housekeeping genes. Richness was estimated using the preseqR package, with extrapolation to 400,000 templates for PBMC samples and to 120,000 templates for tissue samples. Clonality was defined as one minus Pielou's evenness. Tissue-enriched TCRs were identified by differential abundance testing using productive amino-acid clonotypes, minimum total count 5 and alpha 0.1. The Jaccard Index and the Morisita Overlap Index were used to measure how much the repertoires overlapped between compartments. GLIPH clustered TCR beta CDR3s with public tetramer-defined viral CDR3s; viral motifs required at least three viral sequences plus V-gene enrichment. TCRdb holds this immuneACCESS table with in-frame rearrangements only. Some clones are missing; in checked studies, unresolved V genes explain under half, and the rest has no known cause. From that table come the V and J calls and clone size; the DNA was used to work out D and trimming. The sample table shows approximately 65,000 clones, and more than 80% are seen once. Jointly, the top ten make up roughly 4.5% of the sample.

From the cysteine up to the phenylalanine, the CDR3 has a length of 15 residues. The read is trimmed to its CDR3 DNA, 45 bases read in frame from base 1. The germline V gene provides CDR1 SGDLS and CDR2 YYNGEE. Trimming removed 4 bases from V and 3 bases from J; the gene matches leave 6 bases unexplained. The V and J genes are TRBV9 and TRBJ2-1; 8 of the junction bases match TRBD2. This sample comprised PBMCs, obtained before any cancer treatment. The clonotype originates from a man aged 40 to 70 with stage II lung adenocarcinoma. The bases are TGTGCCAGCAGCTTGGGAAGCGGGAGCTACAATGAGCAGTTCTTC. Its product reads: CASSLGSGSYNEQFF.